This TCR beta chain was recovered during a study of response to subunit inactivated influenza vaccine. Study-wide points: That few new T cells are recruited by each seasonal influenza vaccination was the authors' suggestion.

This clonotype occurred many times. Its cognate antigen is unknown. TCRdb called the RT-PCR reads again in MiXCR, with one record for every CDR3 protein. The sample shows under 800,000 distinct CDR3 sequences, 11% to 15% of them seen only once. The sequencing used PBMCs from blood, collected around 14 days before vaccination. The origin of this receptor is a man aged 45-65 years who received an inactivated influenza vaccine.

CDR3 in amino acids: CASSGLAGVTDTQYF. Here the CDR3 DNA reads TGTGCCAGCAGCGGACTAGCGGGAGTCACAGATACGCAGTATTTT. The gene calls are TRBV27 and TRBJ2-3, with 13 bases lining up with TRBD2. CDR3 length: 15 residues. Looked up from germline, CDR1 is MNHEY and CDR2 is SMNVEV (reference sequence). Germline trimming cut 6 bases from V and 2 bases from J; bases unmatched to any gene: 2.